The 4 T cell receptor beta chains in this list originate from one sample, sequenced in a study of T cells after yellow fever vaccination. TCRdb independently ran MiXCR on the 5' RACE reads; one entry per CDR3 protein. The sample carries hundreds of thousands of distinct CDR3 sequences, 17% recorded once. Sequenced material: PBMCs, taken around 5 days after the first yellow fever vaccination. The source is a man aged 18 to 29 who received the YFV17D yellow fever vaccine.

This sequence joins TRBV4-1 and TRBJ1-1; tentatively, D is TRBD1 (6 bases). Per germline, CDR1 MGHRA and CDR2 YSYEKL. V shed 4 bases and J shed 1 base, with 16 bases lying between them. The CDR3 runs 16 residues. CDR3 bases: TGCGCCAGCAGCCCGGTACAGGGACGGACGAACACTGAAGCTTTCTTT. The encoded protein is CASSPVQGRTNTEAFF.

The V gene is TRBV10-3, the J gene TRBJ2-3; D gene uncertain. V lost 7 bases, J lost 0 bases, and 8 bases lay in between. Looked up from germline, CDR1 is ENHRY and CDR2 is SYGVKD. This CDR3 region has 13 residues. The DNA for the CDR3 is TGTGCCATCAACGTGGGGAGCACAGATACGCAGTATTTT. Translation gives CAINVGSTDTQYF.

This chain joins TRBV4-1 and TRBJ2-4; a weak D match, TRBD2 (5 bases). This CDR3 is 16 amino acids long. The germline gives CDR1 MGHRA, CDR2 YSYEKL. Trimming shortened V by 6 bases and J by 3 bases, and 18 bases separated the two germline ends. DNA of the CDR3: TGCGCCAGCAGTCCCGCCGGGGAATTGGGCAAAAACATTCAGTACTTC. Protein sequence: CASSPAGELGKNIQYF.

This chain joins TRBV3-1 and TRBJ2-5; D is possibly TRBD2 (7 bases). The germline V gene has CDR1 LGHDT and CDR2 YNNKEL (reference sequence). Deletions cut 4 bases from V and 5 bases from J, with 20 bases between. The CDR3 loop spans 16 amino acids. CDR3 DNA sequence: TGTGCCAGCAGCCTGGGGGCGAGCGGGGCCTCCGAGACCCAGTACTTC. Translated: CASSLGASGASETQYF.